Below are 18 T cell receptor beta chains sequenced from a single sample in a study of T-cell reconstitution after alpha-beta-depleted transplantation in children. Preparation of the TCRbeta library used unique molecular identifiers. A single record per CDR3 protein comes from TCRdb applying MiXCR to the PCR reads. The repertoire includes about 400,000 distinct CDR3 sequences, 16% of them detected once, and about 32% sits in the top ten. Material: PBMCs, mostly from graft donor cells, obtained 360 days after TCRalphabeta/CD19-depleted stem cell transplant. These receptors were collected from a boy younger than two who had a stem cell transplant for Wiskott-Aldrich syndrome, so the T cells may come from the graft donor.

The chain links TRBV29-1 to TRBJ2-1, with TRBD2 matching 7 bases. CDR3 length: 14 amino acids. With V trimmed by 5 bases and J by 8 bases, 12 bases remained unmatched. CDR1 SQVTM and CDR2 ANQGSEA come from the germline V gene. CDR3 region: CSVLPLLGRDEQFF. The CDR3 DNA is TGCAGCGTTCTCCCCCTTTTAGGGAGGGATGAGCAGTTCTTC.

V usage is TRBV5-1 and J usage is TRBJ2-1, with 7 bases identical to TRBD1. V shed 4 bases, J shed 3 bases, and the junction held 1 base outside the gene matches. The CDR3 is 13 amino acids. CDR1 and CDR2 (germline): SGHRS, YFSETQ. The CDR3, as DNA: TGCGCCAGCAGCAACAGGGGCTACAATGAGCAGTTCTTC. Translation gives CASSNRGYNEQFF.

This rearrangement joins TRBV5-1 to TRBJ2-3, with D possibly TRBD1 on 6 matching bases. Between the trimmed V and J ends, which lost 5 bases and 2 bases, there was a span of 15 bases. CDR1 is SGHRS and CDR2 is YFSETQ in the germline V gene. The CDR3 loop spans 15 amino acids. CDR3 sequence reads: CASSFGQQYTDTQYF. CDR3 DNA: TGCGCCAGCAGTTTCGGACAGCAATACACAGATACGCAGTATTTT. Looking up the rest from reference TRBV5-1 and TRBJ2-3 gives the full variable domain: KAGVTQTPRYLIKTRGQQVTLSCSPISGHRSVSWYQQTPGQGLQFLFEYFSETQRNKGNFPGRFSGRQFSNSRSEMNVSTLELGDSALYLCASSFGQQYTDTQYFGPGTRLTVL.

This clonotype was counted a few times. The chain carries TRBV12-3 or TRBV12-4 and TRBJ2-5; possibly TRBD1 for D (5 bases). CDR3 length: 13 residues. V lost 4 bases to trimming and J lost 5 bases, with 11 bases between them. CDR3 coding DNA: TGTGCCAGCAGTTACAGGAACGGGGAGACCCAGTACTTC. It specifies CASSYRNGETQYF.

J is TRBJ1-4 and V is TRBV6-1; D is ambiguous. CDR1 MNHNS and CDR2 SASEGT come from the germline V gene. This CDR3 has 16 residues. V gave up 5 bases and J gave up 0 bases, with 13 bases separating them. CDR3: CASSRTADPTNEKLFF. Here the CDR3 DNA reads TGTGCCAGCAGTAGAACCGCGGATCCAACTAATGAAAAACTGTTTTTT.

The rearrangement joins TRBV12-3 or TRBV12-4 to TRBJ2-3, with TRBD1 identical over 7 bases. This CDR3 is 16 amino acids long. Trimming took 6 bases from V and 4 from J; bases not matched to a gene: 13. The CDR3 here is CASSSQGSWTSDTQYF. Written as DNA, the CDR3 is TGTGCCAGCAGCTCACAGGGGAGTTGGACGTCAGATACGCAGTATTTT.

This clonotype was counted between two and nine times. V gene TRBV27 combines with J gene TRBJ2-4; TRBD2 is a possible D gene (6 bases). This CDR3 comprises 14 residues. Trimming removed 3 bases from V and 6 bases from J, with 12 bases in between. Germline V gene data show CDR1 as MNHEY and CDR2 as SMNVEV (reference sequence). The CDR3 is CASSLATGRNIQYF. CDR3 coding DNA: TGTGCCAGCAGTTTGGCGACCGGGAGAAACATTCAGTACTTC.

This clonotype came up a few times. The CDR3 loop is CASSEGGHEKLFF. The CDR3 DNA reads as TGTGCCAGCAGTGAAGGTGGTCATGAAAAACTGTTTTTT. The chain has TRBV2 and TRBJ1-4; D unresolved. Trimming shortened V by 1 base and J by 6 bases, and 6 bases separated the two germline ends. Germline CDR1 and CDR2: SNHLY and FYNNEI. The CDR3 spans 13 residues.

This clonotype was recorded a few times. The rearrangement uses TRBV14 and TRBJ2-1; no reliable D call. The CDR3 loop spans 16 amino acids. CDR1 and CDR2 from the germline V gene are SGHDN and FVKESK. V was cut by 0 bases and J by 2 bases, with 11 bases left in between. This chain's CDR3 is CASSQERASAYNEQFF. The CDR3 coding sequence is TGTGCCAGCAGCCAAGAAAGGGCTAGTGCCTACAATGAGCAGTTCTTC.

The sample holds a few counts of this clonotype. The V and J genes are TRBV6-2 or TRBV6-3 and TRBJ2-7, with a possible D match to TRBD2 (5 bases). Germline V gives CDR1 MNHEY, CDR2 SVGEGT. The V and J ends lost 2 bases and 5 bases respectively, with 10 bases between them. The CDR3 covers 13 residues. The CDR3 sequence is CASSYHGKNEQYF. In DNA form, the CDR3 reads TGTGCCAGCAGTTACCACGGGAAAAACGAGCAGTACTTC.

The chain couples TRBV20-1 to TRBJ2-3; 8 bases map to TRBD1. The V and J ends lost 0 bases and 4 bases, in that order; junction bases with no gene match: 3. Germline lookup yields CDR1 DFQATT and CDR2 SNEGSKA (reference sequence). This CDR3 spans 14 amino acids. This CDR3 reads CSAREQGDADTQYF. DNA for the CDR3: TGCAGTGCTAGAGAACAGGGGGATGCAGATACGCAGTATTTT.

The sample holds a few counts of this clonotype. The chain employs TRBV14 and TRBJ2-5; 9 bases agree with TRBD2. J gave up 0 bases and V 4 bases, and 9 bases lay outside the gene matches. Per germline, CDR1 SGHDN and CDR2 FVKESK. The CDR3 is made up of 17 amino acids. The CDR3 DNA sequence: TGTGCCAGCAGCCCAGGACTAGCGAGACTGTACCAAGAGACCCAGTACTTC. Its translation is CASSPGLARLYQETQYF.

This chain connects TRBV4-3 to TRBJ2-2, with D uncertain. Germline V gene sequence: CDR1 LGHNA, CDR2 YSLEER. The CDR3 loop spans 14 amino acids. Trimming removed 3 bases at V and 5 bases at J, with 10 bases between. CDR3 sequence reads: CASSHAPGTGELFF. In DNA form, the CDR3 reads TGCGCCAGCAGCCACGCACCTGGAACCGGGGAGCTGTTTTTT.

The chain has TRBV4-2 and TRBJ1-6; D gene uncertain. Trimming removed 1 base from V and 6 bases from J, with 13 bases in between. The CDR3 contains 16 residues. Germline V CDR1 and CDR2: LGHNA, YNFKEQ. CDR3 loop: CASSQGRREINSPLHF. The CDR3 region has the DNA TGTGCCAGCAGCCAAGGCCGCCGGGAGATTAATTCACCCCTCCACTTT.

This clonotype was counted ten times or more. The chain links TRBV6-5 to TRBJ1-2; D is ambiguous. V shed 0 bases and J shed 7 bases, with 9 bases lying between them. CDR3 size: 13 residues. In germline, CDR1 is MNHEY, CDR2 SVGAGI. DNA for the CDR3: TGTGCCAGCAGTTACTCGACTCCCGGTGGCTACACCTTC. Translated: CASSYSTPGGYTF.

The chain carries TRBV7-6 and TRBJ2-7, with unresolved D. Germline V gene data show CDR1 as SGHVS and CDR2 as FNYEAQ. V lost 5 bases and J 2 bases, leaving 10 bases between the germline ends. There are 13 residues in the CDR3. CDR3 coding DNA: TGTGCCAGCAGCCCCGATCCGCCCTACGAGCAGTACTTC. As protein: CASSPDPPYEQYF.

This clonotype was seen a handful of times. The genes are TRBV5-1 and TRBJ2-7, with 8 bases identical to TRBD1. Germline V gene lookup returns CDR1 SGHRS and CDR2 YFSETQ. V gave up 0 bases and J gave up 4 bases; unmatched junction bases: 6. The CDR3 is 15 amino acids. The CDR3 reads CASSLAGQGGYEQYF. In DNA form, the CDR3 reads TGCGCCAGCAGCTTGGCCGGACAGGGAGGTTACGAGCAGTACTTC.

The chain joins TRBV19 to TRBJ2-5, with D maybe TRBD1 (5 bases). CDR3 length: 15 residues. Trimming took off 4 bases at V and 1 base at J, with 13 bases between the two ends. CDR1 is LNHDA and CDR2 is SQIVND in the germline V gene (reference sequence). For the CDR3, the DNA is TGTGCCAGTAGTAGGATGACAGCTTCCCAAGAGACCCAGTACTTC. This encodes CASSRMTASQETQYF.